The 14 T cell receptor beta chains given below trace back to one sample, sequenced in a study of cytotoxic CD8 clonotypes in ibrutinib-treated CLL. Produced via immunoSEQ multiplex PCR; TCRdb's table is partial and in-frame only. The sample yields tens of thousands of clones, 71% seen once. The input for sequencing was PBMCs, taken after 12 months of ibrutinib treatment. The receptor source for this set is a human donor with chronic lymphocytic leukemia.

The CDR3 DNA reads TGCGCCAGCAGCTCTGGGGGCGCCTATAATTCACCCCTCCACTTT. This encodes CASSSGGAYNSPLHF. The chain uses TRBV5-1 and TRBJ1-6; D possibly corresponds to TRBD1 (6 bases). Trimming stripped 3 bases from V and 2 bases from J, with 9 bases between. The V gene's germline CDR1 is SGHRS and CDR2 YFSETQ. This CDR3 has 15 amino acids.

This clone was counted between two and nine times. The V call is TRBV30, the J call TRBJ1-2; D is unclear. Trimming stripped 2 bases from V and 4 bases from J, with 8 bases between. The V gene's germline CDR1 is GTSNPN and CDR2 SVGIG (reference sequence). The length of the CDR3 is 12 residues. The CDR3 DNA follows: TGTGCCTGGAGTCGGGGAGGCTATGGCTACACCTTC. This translates into CAWSRGGYGYTF.

The chain links TRBV27 to TRBJ2-2; 11 bases align to TRBD1. In germline, CDR1 is MNHEY, CDR2 SMNVEV (reference sequence). The CDR3 length is 16 residues. The V and J ends lost 0 bases and 6 bases, in that order; junction bases with no gene match: 3. The CDR3 sequence is CASSLSRTGGAGELFF. The DNA for the CDR3 is TGTGCCAGCAGTTTATCTAGGACAGGGGGCGCCGGGGAGCTGTTTTTT.

The rearrangement uses TRBV7-9 and TRBJ2-2, with a possible D match to TRBD1 (6 bases). CDR3 length: 14 amino acids. Trimming stripped 5 bases from V and 3 bases from J, with 10 bases between. Germline V gene lookup returns CDR1 SEHNR and CDR2 FQNEAQ (reference sequence). The DNA for the CDR3 is TGTGCCAGCAGCCTGGGACATTACACCGGGGAGCTGTTTTTT. Translation gives CASSLGHYTGELFF.

As concerns this clone: The CDR3 does not close with the conserved phenylalanine or tryptophan, likely indicating a read error. The DNA is omitted, as the CDR3 cannot be located on it reliably, and the CDR3 follows TCRdb's listing. The CDR3 spells CASSRSGQLPRL. V usage is TRBV28 and J usage is TRBJ1-4; the listed D gene, TRBD1, was not tested against the DNA. Germline-derived CDR1 and CDR2 are MDHEN and SYDVKM. The CDR3 is made up of 12 amino acids, end residues included.

The J gene is TRBJ2-3, the V gene TRBV19; a possible D gene is TRBD1 (5 bases). The CDR3 has 17 amino acids. Germline V gives CDR1 LNHDA, CDR2 SQIVND (reference sequence). The V and J ends lost 0 bases and 1 base respectively, with 14 bases between them. The CDR3 sequence is CASSIDLGQWGTDTQYF. CDR3 in DNA: TGTGCCAGTAGTATAGATCTGGGGCAATGGGGCACAGATACGCAGTATTTT.

The gene calls are TRBV30 and TRBJ2-3, with D possibly TRBD2 on 5 matching bases. Trimming stripped 3 bases from V and 8 bases from J, with 21 bases between. Looked up from germline, CDR1 is GTSNPN and CDR2 is SVGIG (reference sequence). The CDR3 sequence is 15 residues long. This CDR3 reads CAWSGTRETWGTQYF. The CDR3 DNA reads TGTGCCTGGAGCGGTACTAGGGAGACCTGGGGTACGCAGTATTTT.

The chain carries TRBV19 and TRBJ2-3, with TRBD1 matching over 7 bases. Per germline, CDR1 LNHDA and CDR2 SQIVND (reference sequence). The CDR3 length is 15 residues. Trimming cost V 0 bases and J 3 bases; bases outside gene matches: 3. The CDR3 bases are TGTGCCAGTAGTATAGACCCGACAGGGACAGATACGCAGTATTTT. Translated: CASSIDPTGTDTQYF.

This sequence joins TRBV28 and TRBJ2-5, with 8 bases lining up with TRBD2. J was trimmed by 7 bases and V by 8 bases; bases with no gene match: 12. CDR1 and CDR2 from the germline V gene are MDHEN and SYDVKM. This CDR3 region has 14 residues. The CDR3 reads CASAASGLLMTQYF. The CDR3 coding sequence is TGTGCCAGCGCGGCTAGCGGGCTGTTAATGACCCAGTACTTC.

The V call is TRBV6-6, the J call TRBJ2-5; 10 nucleotides agree with TRBD1. Trimming removed 6 bases from V and 4 bases from J; junction bases left unmatched: 5. CDR1 and CDR2 (germline): MNHNY, SVGAGI (reference sequence). This CDR3 spans 14 amino acids. CDR3 protein: CASRETGGPETQYF. DNA for the CDR3: TGTGCCAGCAGAGAGACAGGGGGCCCAGAGACCCAGTACTTC.

The chain recombines TRBV5-1 with TRBJ2-3; 10 nucleotides agree with TRBD2. Trimming took 4 bases from V and 1 from J; bases not matched to a gene: 3. The CDR3 totals 15 residues. Germline CDR1 reads SGHRS; CDR2 reads YFSETQ. Written as DNA, the CDR3 is TGCGCCAGCAGCACTGGACTAGCGGGCACAGATACGCAGTATTTT. Protein: CASSTGLAGTDTQYF.

This chain links TRBV5-4 with TRBJ1-2; 8 positions agree with TRBD1. Trimming cost V 0 bases and J 8 bases; bases outside gene matches: 6. Germline-derived CDR1 and CDR2 are SGHNT and YYREEE (reference sequence). The CDR3 is made up of 14 amino acids. The CDR3 nucleotides read TGTGCCAGCAGCTTGGGGCAGGGGGCTGGCGGCTACACCTTC. Encoded protein: CASSLGQGAGGYTF.

The chain links TRBV7-2 to TRBJ2-2; perhaps TRBD2 as D (5 bases). The germline V gene encodes CDR1 SGHTA and CDR2 FQGNSA. There are 16 residues in the CDR3. V was cut by 0 bases and J by 2 bases, with 10 bases left in between. The CDR3 DNA reads as TGTGCCAGCAGCTTAGCTGCTAGCCGAAACACCGGGGAGCTGTTTTTT. Encoded protein: CASSLAASRNTGELFF. The full variable domain, completed using reference TRBV7-2 and TRBJ2-2, is GAGVSQSPSNKVTEKGKDVELRCDPISGHTALYWYRQSLGQGLEFLIYFQGNSAPDKSGLPSDRFSAERTGGSVSTLTIQRTQQEDSAVYLCASSLAASRNTGELFFGEGSRLTVL.

In its sample, this clone was seen a few times. The chain recombines TRBV21-1 with TRBJ2-1; the DNA was not used to check the table's D call, TRBD2. TRBV21-1 is tagged as a pseudogene. The CDR3 loop spans 15 amino acids. CDR3 residues: CASSKVVRDRNEQFF. CDR3 DNA: TGTGCCAGCAGCAAAGTCGTCCGGGATCGCAATGAGCAGTTCTTC.